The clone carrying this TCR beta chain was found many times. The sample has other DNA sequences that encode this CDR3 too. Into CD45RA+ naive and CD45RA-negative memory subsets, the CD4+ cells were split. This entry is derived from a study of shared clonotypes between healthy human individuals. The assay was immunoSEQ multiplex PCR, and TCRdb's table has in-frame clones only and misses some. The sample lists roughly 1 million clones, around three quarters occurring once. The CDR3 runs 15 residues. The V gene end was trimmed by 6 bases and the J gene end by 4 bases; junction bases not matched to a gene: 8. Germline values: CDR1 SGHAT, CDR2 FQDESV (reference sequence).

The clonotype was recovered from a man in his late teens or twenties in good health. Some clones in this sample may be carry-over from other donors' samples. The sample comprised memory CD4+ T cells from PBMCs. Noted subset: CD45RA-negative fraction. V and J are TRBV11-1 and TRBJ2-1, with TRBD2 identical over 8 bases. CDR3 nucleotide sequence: TGTGCCAGCAGGCCCGGACTAGCAAGTTACAATGAGCAGTTCTTC. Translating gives CASRPGLASYNEQFF.